This TCR beta chain was retrieved from a study of cytomegalovirus exposure and HLA in healthy donors. PCR used 60 Vbeta primers and 13 Jbeta primers. Only in-frame clones appear in the TCRdb table, and some are missing; sequencing was by immunoSEQ multiplex PCR. The sample yields tens of thousands of clones, 60% to 85% seen once. Germline loops: CDR1 KGHSH, CDR2 LQKENI. This CDR3 is built from 15 residues. V was shortened by 3 bases and J by 4 bases, with 15 bases between the two germline ends. The sample consisted of PBMCs. The J gene is TRBJ1-1, the V gene TRBV18; no definite D call. This receptor was obtained from a male donor in good health and CMV-seropositive. Written as DNA, the CDR3 is TGTGCCAGCTCACCCAACTTCAATTCGGGCACTGAAGCTTTCTTT. It codes for CASSPNFNSGTEAFF.